The 14 T cell receptor beta chains below were found in one sample sequenced in a study of blood T cells in healthy people across ages. Sample-barcoded 5' priming and a J-beta primer mix drove a second PCR of roughly 6 to 12 cycles. TCRdb recomputed calls from the 5' RACE reads with MiXCR, one row per CDR3 protein. The repertoire holds about 900,000 distinct CDR3 sequences, with 62% as singletons. Sample: blood. These TCRs come from a man between 25 and 39 years old in good health.

V gene TRBV7-2 combines with J gene TRBJ2-1; D possibly matches TRBD1 or TRBD2 (6 bases each). TRBJ2-7 matches the DNA end more closely, so the J call is doubtful. The germline V gene encodes CDR1 SGHTA and CDR2 FQGNSA. The CDR3 totals 17 residues. The CDR3 reads CASSLARGGNSGGEQYF. CDR3 DNA: TGTGCCAGCAGCTTAGCCAGGGGAGGCAATTCTGGTGGTGAGCAGTACTTC.

This chain links TRBV7-9 with TRBJ2-5, with a weak D call TRBD1 (6 bases). The CDR3 contains 13 residues. Germline CDR1 reads SEHNR; CDR2 reads FQNEAQ (reference sequence). Trimming took off 5 bases at V and 11 bases at J, with 18 bases between the two ends. Here the CDR3 reads CASSTGTRYAQYF. The CDR3 DNA follows: TGTGCCAGCAGCACCGGGACAAGGTATGCGCAGTACTTC.

J is TRBJ2-7 and V is TRBV4-3; TRBD1 aligns across 9 bases. Losses at the gene ends were 1 base for V and 0 bases for J; bases not matched to a gene: 16. The germline gives CDR1 LGHNA, CDR2 YSLEER. This CDR3 comprises 20 residues. CDR3 in amino acids: CASSQGIPGQGALSSYEQYF. The CDR3, as DNA: TGCGCCAGCAGCCAAGGAATTCCGGGACAGGGAGCGCTGAGCTCCTACGAGCAGTACTTC.

The chain joins TRBV27 to TRBJ2-7; no clear D gene. This CDR3 spans 15 amino acids. Trimming removed 3 bases from V and 2 bases from J, with 14 bases in between. The germline CDR1 and CDR2 sequences are MNHEY and SMNVEV (reference sequence). DNA for the CDR3: TGTGCCAGCAGTTTTATAATAGGACCAACCTACGAGCAGTACTTC. It yields the protein CASSFIIGPTYEQYF.

The J gene is TRBJ2-2, the V gene TRBV3-1; D gene unclear. CDR3 size: 15 residues. CDR1 is LGHDT and CDR2 is YNNKEL in the germline V gene (reference sequence). Trimming removed 1 base from V and 1 base from J, with 7 bases in between. CDR3 in DNA: TGTGCCAGCAGCCAAGTAGGCGGGAACACCGGGGAGCTGTTTTTT. It codes for CASSQVGGNTGELFF. Full variable domain (remainder filled in from reference TRBV3-1 and TRBJ2-2): DTAVSQTPKYLVTQMGNDKSIKCEQNLGHDTMYWYKQDSKKFLKIMFSYNNKELIINETVPNRFSPKSPDKAHLNLHINSLELGDSAVYFCASSQVGGNTGELFFGEGSRLTVL.

This clonotype turned up a few times. The V gene is TRBV10-3, the J gene TRBJ2-3, with a weak D call TRBD1 (5 bases). Germline values: CDR1 ENHRY, CDR2 SYGVKD. CDR3 length equals 15 residues. V was pared by 6 bases and J by 2 bases, with 15 bases between. This CDR3 reads CAIRGGVGHTDTQYF. The CDR3 nucleotides read TGTGCCATCAGGGGCGGAGTGGGGCACACAGATACGCAGTATTTT.

The V gene is TRBV6-2 or TRBV6-3, the J gene TRBJ2-3; 9 bases are shared with TRBD1. The CDR3 spans 16 residues. J gave up 0 bases and V 6 bases, and 7 bases lay outside the gene matches. Germline CDR1 reads MNHEY; CDR2 reads SVGEGT. The CDR3, as DNA: TGTGCCAGCAGGCAAACGGGACAGGGCAGCACAGATACGCAGTATTTT. Its translation: CASRQTGQGSTDTQYF.

The chain employs TRBV5-1 and TRBJ2-1; TRBD2 aligns across 8 bases. V lost 4 bases and J lost 8; bases outside the gene matches: 14. This CDR3 comprises 16 residues. The germline gives CDR1 SGHRS, CDR2 YFSETQ. The DNA of the CDR3 is TGCGCCAGCAGCAGGGGGTCTAGCGGGTTAACCGATGAGCAGTTCTTC. Translated: CASSRGSSGLTDEQFF.

This clonotype was seen just once. The rearrangement links TRBV4-2 to TRBJ1-2, with D possibly being TRBD1 (6 bases). Trimming took off 2 bases at V and 3 bases at J, with 7 bases between the two ends. This CDR3 has 13 residues. The germline CDR1 and CDR2 sequences are LGHNA and YNFKEQ. The CDR3 protein is CASSQPGDYGYTF. The CDR3, as DNA: TGTGCCAGCAGCCAACCAGGGGACTATGGCTACACCTTC.

V gene TRBV28 combines with J gene TRBJ1-2; 7 bases align to TRBD1. Germline V gives CDR1 MDHEN, CDR2 SYDVKM. This CDR3 contains 15 residues. The trim removed 2 bases at V and 4 bases at J, leaving 7 bases unmatched. CDR3 DNA: TGTGCCAGCAGTTTAAGACAGGGAACGGTCTATGGCTACACCTTC. Amino acids: CASSLRQGTVYGYTF.

The chain carries TRBV5-1 and TRBJ1-6; 7 bases map to TRBD1. Trimming removed 4 bases from V and 7 bases from J; junction bases left unmatched: 8. This CDR3 comprises 15 residues. Germline values: CDR1 SGHRS, CDR2 YFSETQ. This chain's CDR3 is CASSSQGGENSPLHF. Here the CDR3 DNA reads TGCGCCAGCAGCAGCCAAGGGGGCGAAAATTCACCCCTCCACTTT.

The chain couples TRBV6-5 to TRBJ2-5, with D possibly being TRBD1 or TRBD2 (5 bases each). The J call is doubtful: the DNA matches TRBJ2-7 better. CDR1 is MNHEY, CDR2 SVGAGI, per germline. This CDR3 spans 15 amino acids. The CDR3: CASSYAQGPIYEQYF. The DNA of the CDR3 is TGTGCCAGCAGTTACGCCCAGGGACCGATTTACGAGCAGTACTTC.

The table lists this clonotype with a count of one. The chain couples TRBV10-3 to TRBJ2-7; 9 bases are a match to TRBD1. The CDR3 is 15 amino acids. CDR1 is ENHRY, CDR2 SYGVKD, per germline. V gave up 5 bases and J gave up 0 bases; unmatched junction bases: 5. The CDR3 sequence is CAISPGQGLSYEQYF. CDR3 bases: TGTGCCATCAGTCCGGGACAGGGTCTCTCCTACGAGCAGTACTTC.

The genes are TRBV20-1 and TRBJ2-1, with 11 positions matching TRBD2. CDR1 is DFQATT and CDR2 is SNEGSKA in the germline V gene (reference sequence). J lost 10 bases, V lost 6 bases, and 17 bases had no gene match. The CDR3 extends over 16 amino acids. CDR3 protein: CSATGPGTSGALEQFF. DNA for the CDR3: TGCAGTGCGACCGGGCCCGGGACTAGCGGCGCGTTGGAGCAGTTCTTC.